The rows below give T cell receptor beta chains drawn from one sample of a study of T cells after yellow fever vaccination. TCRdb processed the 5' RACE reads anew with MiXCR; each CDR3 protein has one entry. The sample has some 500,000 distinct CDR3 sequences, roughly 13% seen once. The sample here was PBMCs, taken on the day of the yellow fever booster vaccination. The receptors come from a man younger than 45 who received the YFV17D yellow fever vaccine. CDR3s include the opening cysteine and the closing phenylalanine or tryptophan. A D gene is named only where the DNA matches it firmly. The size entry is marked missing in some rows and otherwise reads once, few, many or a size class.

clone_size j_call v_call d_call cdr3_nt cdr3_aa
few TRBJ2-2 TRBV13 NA TGTGCCAGCAGCTTTTATGGCACCGGGGAGCTGTTTTTT CASSFYGTGELFF
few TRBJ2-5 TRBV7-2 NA TGTGCCAGCACCAACCCGGGCCCGCACAAAGAGACCCAGTACTTC CASTNPGPHKETQYF
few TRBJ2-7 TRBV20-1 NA TGCAGTGCTAGGGGGGTGCGGGACGAGCAGTACTTC CSARGVRDEQYF
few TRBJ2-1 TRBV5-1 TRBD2 TGCGCCAGCAGCGCGGGAGTCACCTACAATGAGCAGTTCTTC CASSAGVTYNEQFF
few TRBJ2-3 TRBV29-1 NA TGCAGCGCCGGCCGGGGACGCGCAGATACGCAGTATTTT CSAGRGRADTQYF
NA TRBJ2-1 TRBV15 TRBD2 TGTGCCACCAGCAGAGATGGTAGCGGGATAGGGAATGAGCAGTTCTTC CATSRDGSGIGNEQFF
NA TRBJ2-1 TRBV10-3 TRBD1 TGTGCCATCAGCATACAGGGGCAGGGGTCCAATGAGCAGTTCTTC CAISIQGQGSNEQFF
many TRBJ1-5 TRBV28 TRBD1 TGTGCCAGCAGTTTATACTCAGGGGGCACTTATGGTCAGCCCCAGCATTTT CASSLYSGGTYGQPQHF
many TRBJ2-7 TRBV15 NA TGTGCCACCAGCAGAGACGGGTACGAGCAGTACTTC CATSRDGYEQYF
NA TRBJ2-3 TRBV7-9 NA TGTGCCAGCAGCTTATTGACAGCAGATACGCAGTATTTT CASSLLTADTQYF
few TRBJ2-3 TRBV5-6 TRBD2 TGTGCCAGCAGTCTTTATGCGGGAGGGCCGACTCCGGCAGATACGCAGTATTTT CASSLYAGGPTPADTQYF
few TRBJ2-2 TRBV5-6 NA TGTGCCAGCAGTGGGAGAGAGGGCACCGGGGAGCTGTTTTTT CASSGREGTGELFF
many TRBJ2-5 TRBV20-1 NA TGCAGTGCCAGCAAGTACCAAGAGACCCAGTACTTC CSASKYQETQYF
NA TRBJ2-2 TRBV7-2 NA TGTGCCAGCAGCTCCCTAGCTAACGGGGAGCTGTTTTTT CASSSLANGELFF
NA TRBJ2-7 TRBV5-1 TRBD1 TGCGCCAGCAGCTTGGGGGGACAGGGATCCGAGCAGTACTTC CASSLGGQGSEQYF
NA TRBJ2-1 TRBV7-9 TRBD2 TGTGCCAGCAGCCCTGGACTAGCGGGAGGTATATCCAATGAGCAGTTCTTC CASSPGLAGGISNEQFF
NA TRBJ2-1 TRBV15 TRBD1 TGTGCCACCGAGGGGGCCGAGCAGTTCTTC CATEGAEQFF
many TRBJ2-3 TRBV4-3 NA TGCGCCAGCAGCCGCAATCCACGGGAAACAGATACGCAGTATTTT CASSRNPRETDTQYF
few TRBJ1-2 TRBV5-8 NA TGTGCCAGCAGCTCCCGGGGCTATGGCTACACCTTC CASSSRGYGYTF
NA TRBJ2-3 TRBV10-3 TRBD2 TGTGCCACCGAACCAATAGCGGGAGGGAGAGATACGCAGTATTTT CATEPIAGGRDTQYF
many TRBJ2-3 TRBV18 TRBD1 TGTGCCAGCTCACCTGGACAGGGGGACTACGGCCCGAGCTATTTT CASSPGQGDYGPSYF
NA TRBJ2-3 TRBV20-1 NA TGCAGTGCTAGACGGCGCACAGATACGCAGTATTTT CSARRRTDTQYF
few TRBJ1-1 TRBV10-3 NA TGTGCCATCAGTGAGTCGAGAGATAGGAACACTGAAGCTTTCTTT CAISESRDRNTEAFF
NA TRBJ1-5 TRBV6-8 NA TGTGCCAGCAGTTGGCCTGTTGGCAATCAGCCCCAGCATTTT CASSWPVGNQPQHF